The source of this TCR beta chain is a study of T-cell reconstitution after alpha-beta-depleted transplantation in children. Study-level points and caveats: Approximately two months post-transplant, alpha-beta T cells reportedly originated from several hundred expanded graft clones. Hyperexpanded clones declined; after one year, newly produced T cells mostly supplied diversity.

This clonotype appeared a few times. The antigen remains undetermined. Construction of the TCRbeta library involved unique molecular identifiers. TCRdb reprocessed the PCR reads via MiXCR and lists one record per CDR3 protein. The profile shows some 100,000 distinct CDR3 sequences, 20% to 30% of them singletons. The receptor was isolated from a boy younger than 10 with acute lymphoblastic leukemia, due to receive a stem cell transplant. The sequenced sample was PBMCs, obtained before TCRalphabeta/CD19-depleted stem cell transplant.

DNA of the CDR3: TGCAGTGCTAGTAAGGGGCTTGAGCTGAACACTGAAGCTTTCTTT. Translating gives CSASKGLELNTEAFF. The chain couples TRBV20-1 to TRBJ1-1; TRBD1 might be the D (5 bases). V was clipped by 3 bases and J by 0 bases, with 14 bases between them. This CDR3 contains 15 residues. The germline CDR1 and CDR2 sequences are DFQATT and SNEGSKA (reference sequence).